The clone carrying this T cell receptor beta chain occurred many times. What it recognizes is unknown. The sample is drawn from a study of T cell repertoires in cytomegalovirus infection. Study at large: Public TCR beta signatures were indicative of both CMV infection and a matching HLA type. Study results and limitations: The response measured ex vivo was dominated by TCR beta clonotypes (HLA-C-restricted and CMV-specific). The study identified carriers of CMV plus the relevant HLA from cumulative public TCR beta family frequency.

In TCRdb, the reads were re-called with MiXCR into one record per CDR3 protein. The sample lists approximately 250,000 distinct CDR3 sequences; 5% to 8.5% were seen once. The receptor's source is a human donor in good health (CMV status not recorded). Some clones in this sample may be carry-over from other donors' samples. The sequenced sample consisted of PBMCs.

The CDR3 DNA follows: TGTGCCAGCAGCTTGGACAGTCTCTATGGCTACACCTTC. Translated, it gives CASSLDSLYGYTF. The gene calls are TRBV7-2 and TRBJ1-2, with a weak D call TRBD1 (6 bases). Trimming took off 3 bases at V and 4 bases at J, with 9 bases between the two ends. The germline V gene encodes CDR1 SGHTA and CDR2 FQGNSA. This CDR3 comprises 13 residues.